These T cell receptor beta chains were read from a single sample in a study of T cell responses to AZD1222 COVID-19 vaccine. TCRdb's copy holds only in-frame clones and misses some; the assay was immunoSEQ multiplex PCR. The data contain approximately 120,000 clones, over 85% of them singletons. The source was peripheral blood, collected on day 0 of AZD1222 vaccination. Receptors originate from an adult in good health. CDR3s include the opening cysteine and the closing phenylalanine or tryptophan. A D gene is named only where the DNA matches it firmly. Only part of the rows carry a size: once, few, many, or a class if the clone is expanded.

v_call	j_call	d_call	clone_size	cdr3_aa	cdr3_nt
TRBV6-5	TRBJ1-6	.	.	CASRAGLTSVSPLHF	TGTGCCAGCAGAGCGGGGCTTACTTCGGTTTCACCCCTCCACTTT
TRBV30	TRBJ1-2	.	.	CAWTQGSLHGYTF	TGTGCCTGGACGCAGGGGTCGCTGCATGGCTACACCTTC
TRBV28	TRBJ2-3	TRBD2	.	CASRGGARDTQYF	TGTGCCAGCCGGGGAGGGGCGCGTGATACGCAGTATTTT
TRBV30	TRBJ1-6	.	.	CAWTRVGSPLHF	TGTGCCTGGACCCGGGTGGGTTCACCCCTCCACTTT
TRBV4-2	TRBJ2-1	TRBD2	.	CASSRRSAGATYNEQFF	TGTGCCAGCAGCCGTCGCTCGGCGGGAGCGACCTACAATGAGCAGTTCTTC
TRBV9	TRBJ2-1	.	.	CASSLGGRYNEQFF	TGTGCCAGCAGCCTCGGCGGCAGGTACAATGAGCAGTTCTTC
TRBV29-1	TRBJ1-1	.	.	CSVEDHGGRDTEAFF	TGCAGCGTTGAAGATCATGGGGGCAGGGACACTGAAGCTTTCTTT
TRBV9	TRBJ2-3	TRBD2	.	CASKSGRANTDTQYF	TGTGCCAGCAAAAGCGGGAGGGCCAACACAGATACGCAGTATTTT
TRBV27	TRBJ1-4	TRBD1	.	CASSFRQGVEKLFF	TGTGCCAGCAGTTTTAGGCAGGGGGTTGAAAAACTGTTTTTT
TRBV6-2/TRBV6-3	TRBJ2-1	TRBD2	.	CASSFPGLAGGGRSYNEQFF	TGTGCCAGCAGTTTTCCGGGACTAGCGGGAGGGGGAAGGTCCTACAATGAGCAGTTCTTC
TRBV7-6	TRBJ2-7	.	.	CASSLAGNPYEQYF	TGTGCCAGCAGCTTAGCGGGCAACCCCTACGAGCAGTACTTC
TRBV7-2	TRBJ1-2	.	.	CASSPSTGTNYGYTF	TGTGCCAGCAGCCCCTCCACCGGGACAAACTATGGCTACACCTTC
TRBV12-5	TRBJ2-5	.	.	CASGSPETQYF	TGTGCTAGTGGTTCCCCAGAGACCCAGTACTTC
TRBV7-9	TRBJ1-5	TRBD1	.	CASSMGQGSNQPQHF	TGTGCCAGCAGCATGGGACAGGGCAGCAATCAGCCCCAGCATTTT
TRBV27	TRBJ1-2	.	once	CASSLKGANYGYTF	TGTGCCAGCAGTTTAAAGGGGGCTAACTATGGCTACACCTTC
TRBV27	TRBJ1-2	TRBD1	.	CASSFQGASGYTF	TGTGCCAGCAGTTTTCAGGGGGCAAGTGGCTACACCTTC
TRBV27	TRBJ1-2	.	.	CASRGGGRRGGYTF	TGTGCCAGCCGGGGAGGGGGACGAAGGGGTGGCTACACCTTC
TRBV21-1	TRBJ2-1	.	once	CASSYEWTASYNEQFF	TGTGCCAGCAGTTATGAATGGACAGCTTCCTACAATGAGCAGTTCTTC
TRBV5-4	TRBJ2-3	TRBD2	once	CACQQGLAGVSDTQYF	TGTGCTTGCCAGCAGGGCCTAGCGGGAGTATCAGATACGCAGTATTTT
TRBV27	TRBJ2-5	.	.	CASSWGDKATQYF	TGTGCCAGCAGTTGGGGGGACAAGGCGACCCAGTACTTC
TRBV5-1	TRBJ2-2	.	.	CASSITGLNTGELFF	TGCGCCAGCAGCATCACAGGCCTGAACACCGGGGAGCTGTTTTTT
TRBV19	TRBJ2-1	TRBD2	.	CASSPGTSGRAAYNEQFF	TGTGCCAGTAGTCCCGGGACTAGCGGGAGGGCCGCATACAATGAGCAGTTCTTC
TRBV7-9	TRBJ1-4	TRBD1	once	CASSKEGQPNEKLFF	TGTGCCAGCAGCAAAGAGGGACAGCCAAATGAAAAACTGTTTTTT
TRBV18	TRBJ1-6	.	.	CASSLSASSYNSPLHF	TGTGCCAGCTCACTCTCGGCCAGCTCCTATAATTCACCCCTCCACTTT
TRBV7-9	TRBJ1-5	TRBD1	.	CASSRQGGQPQHF	TGTGCCAGCAGCAGACAGGGCGGACAGCCCCAGCATTTT
TRBV18	TRBJ2-2	.	once	CASSQTANTGELFF	TGTGCCAGCTCACAGACGGCGAACACCGGGGAGCTGTTTTTT
TRBV2	TRBJ1-6	TRBD1	.	CASSLPRTGVNSPLHF	TGTGCCAGCAGTCTCCCTCGGACAGGAGTTAATTCACCCCTCCACTTT
TRBV9	TRBJ2-3	.	.	CASSVVAGATDTQYF	TGTGCCAGCAGCGTAGTGGCGGGGGCGACAGATACGCAGTATTTT
TRBV7-2	TRBJ2-6	.	.	CASSLARHNVLTF	TGTGCCAGCAGCTTAGCCCGACACAACGTCCTGACTTTC
TRBV19	TRBJ1-1	TRBD1	once	CASQWDRANTEAFF	TGTGCCAGTCAATGGGACAGAGCAAACACTGAAGCTTTCTTT
TRBV3-1/TRBV3-2	TRBJ2-2	.	.	CASSHPPGLPAGTGELFF	TGTGCCAGCAGCCATCCTCCGGGACTCCCCGCGGGGACCGGGGAGCTGTTTTTT
TRBV9	TRBJ2-7	.	.	CASIAETSYEQYF	TGTGCCAGCATCGCGGAGACCTCCTACGAGCAGTACTTC
TRBV27	TRBJ1-6	.	.	CASPLRGPLSPLHF	TGTGCCAGCCCTCTAAGGGGACCGCTTTCACCCCTCCACTTT
TRBV15	TRBJ2-1	.	.	CATRVGARREFDNEQFF	TGTGCCACCAGGGTGGGGGCTCGGCGGGAGTTCGACAATGAGCAGTTCTTC
TRBV5-4	TRBJ2-1	TRBD2	.	CASSLYSGAYNEQFF	TGTGCCAGCAGCTTGTATAGCGGGGCCTACAATGAGCAGTTCTTC
TRBV7-9	TRBJ1-2	.	once	CASVSGETGYTF	TGTGCCAGCGTCTCCGGGGAAACTGGCTACACCTTC
TRBV14	TRBJ2-1	.	.	CASSQEGPGPKEQFF	TGTGCCAGCAGCCAAGAGGGGCCGGGCCCTAAGGAGCAGTTCTTC
TRBV25-1	TRBJ2-2	.	.	CASSELGGVPGELFF	TGTGCCAGCAGTGAATTAGGGGGAGTTCCCGGGGAGCTGTTTTTT
TRBV10-3	TRBJ2-7	TRBD2	.	CAISELGLREQYF	TGTGCCATCAGTGAGTTGGGACTACGCGAGCAGTACTTC
TRBV9	TRBJ2-1	TRBD1	.	CASSQGQGANEQFF	TGTGCCAGCAGCCAGGGACAGGGGGCCAATGAGCAGTTCTTC
TRBV2	TRBJ1-5	.	few	CASALPNQPQHF	TGTGCCAGCGCTCTTCCTAATCAGCCCCAGCATTTT
TRBV28	TRBJ1-1	.	.	CASSFLGRSTEAFF	TGTGCCAGCAGTTTCCTGGGCCGAAGCACTGAAGCTTTCTTT
TRBV6-6	TRBJ1-4	.	many	CASTPTGTHREKLFF	TGTGCCAGCACCCCGACAGGCACACATAGAGAAAAACTGTTTTTT
TRBV12-3/TRBV12-4	TRBJ1-3	.	.	CASSFSENTIYF	TGTGCCAGCAGCTTCTCCGAAAACACCATATATTTT
TRBV30	TRBJ1-5	TRBD1	.	CAWSVQGEGSNQPQHF	TGTGCCTGGAGTGTACAGGGGGAGGGGAGCAATCAGCCCCAGCATTTT
TRBV5-1	TRBJ1-3	.	.	CASSLVARGPGNTIYF	TGCGCCAGCAGCTTGGTGGCACGAGGCCCTGGAAACACCATATATTTT
TRBV28	TRBJ1-2	.	.	CASNPQGFYGYTF	TGTGCCAGCAACCCACAGGGTTTCTATGGCTACACCTTC
TRBV10-3	TRBJ1-5	TRBD1	once	CAISGGQGLNQPQHF	TGTGCCATCAGTGGGGGACAGGGACTCAATCAGCCCCAGCATTTT
TRBV7-9	TRBJ1-2	.	.	CASSLAGGSIFGYTF	TGTGCCAGCAGCTTAGCGGGAGGGTCGATTTTTGGCTACACCTTC
TRBV6-2/TRBV6-3	TRBJ2-5	TRBD2	.	CASSKGLAGAGETQYF	TGTGCCAGCAGTAAGGGACTAGCGGGAGCAGGAGAGACCCAGTACTTC
TRBV19	TRBJ1-2	.	.	CASTGDWWNGYTF	TGTGCCAGTACGGGTGACTGGTGGAATGGCTACACCTTC
TRBV7-8	TRBJ1-5	.	.	CASSATGIRDQPQHF	TGTGCCAGCAGCGCTACAGGGATCCGAGATCAGCCCCAGCATTTT
TRBV28	TRBJ1-2	.	once	CASNRRGNYGYTF	TGTGCCAGCAATCGGAGGGGAAACTATGGCTACACCTTC
TRBV6-6	TRBJ1-4	.	.	CASSRPGGEGEKLFF	TGTGCCAGCAGCCGTCCGGGTGGTGAGGGAGAAAAACTGTTTTTT
TRBV4-3	TRBJ2-1	TRBD2	.	CASSPWTSGEWSSYNEQFF	TGCGCCAGCAGCCCTTGGACTAGCGGGGAGTGGAGCTCCTACAATGAGCAGTTCTTC
TRBV19	TRBJ1-3	TRBD1	.	CASSMGTASGNTIYF	TGTGCCAGTAGTATGGGGACAGCTTCTGGAAACACCATATATTTT
TRBV19	TRBJ2-7	TRBD1	.	CATQRGTGGSYEQYF	TGTGCCACCCAGCGGGGGACAGGGGGATCCTACGAGCAGTACTTC
TRBV9	TRBJ2-6	.	.	CASSSIASGANVLTF	TGTGCCAGCAGTTCCATTGCATCTGGGGCCAACGTCCTGACTTTC
TRBV28	TRBJ2-7	.	.	CASSPGILSSYEQYF	TGTGCCAGCAGTCCAGGGATTCTCAGCTCCTACGAGCAGTACTTC